The present entry profiles one T cell receptor (beta chain) with its context. The target antigen is unknown. Library construction involved attaching unique molecular identifiers to individual cDNA molecules, which allowed quantitative, reproducible TCR counting. TCRdb reprocessed the reads with MiXCR, giving one entry per CDR3 protein. The profile shows around 1,600 distinct CDR3 sequences, about 57% of them singletons. The data originate from a study of human T cells and chemical hapten exposure. About the research overall: Sensitizing treatment utilized 2% DPC over an approximately 2 cm by approximately 2 cm portion of upper inner arm skin. Mostly female patients had alopecia areata, totalis or universalis. Whole-study results and caveats: High-frequency TCRs, those above 1 in 1000, stayed the same after DPC sensitization.

Noted treatment: therapeutic diphenylcyclopropenone sensitization with weekly scalp DPC. It was unfractionated whole blood from which total RNA was extracted. The CDR3 loop spans 16 amino acids. CDR1 MNHEY and CDR2 SMNVEV come from the germline V gene (reference sequence). The V end lost 5 bases, the J end lost 0 bases, and 11 bases lay between the germline ends. The origin of this receptor is an adult with alopecia areata. Some clones in this sample may be carry-over from other donors' samples. This table probably holds off-target reads from a library built for another chain. The source was whole blood, collected before DPC sensitization or 2, 6, or about 24 weeks after (not recorded which). The chain carries TRBV27 and TRBJ1-6; D not resolved. CDR3 coding DNA: TGTGCCAGCAGTCTCGTTCCCAGCTCCTATAATTCACCCCTCCACTTT. Translation gives CASSLVPSSYNSPLHF.